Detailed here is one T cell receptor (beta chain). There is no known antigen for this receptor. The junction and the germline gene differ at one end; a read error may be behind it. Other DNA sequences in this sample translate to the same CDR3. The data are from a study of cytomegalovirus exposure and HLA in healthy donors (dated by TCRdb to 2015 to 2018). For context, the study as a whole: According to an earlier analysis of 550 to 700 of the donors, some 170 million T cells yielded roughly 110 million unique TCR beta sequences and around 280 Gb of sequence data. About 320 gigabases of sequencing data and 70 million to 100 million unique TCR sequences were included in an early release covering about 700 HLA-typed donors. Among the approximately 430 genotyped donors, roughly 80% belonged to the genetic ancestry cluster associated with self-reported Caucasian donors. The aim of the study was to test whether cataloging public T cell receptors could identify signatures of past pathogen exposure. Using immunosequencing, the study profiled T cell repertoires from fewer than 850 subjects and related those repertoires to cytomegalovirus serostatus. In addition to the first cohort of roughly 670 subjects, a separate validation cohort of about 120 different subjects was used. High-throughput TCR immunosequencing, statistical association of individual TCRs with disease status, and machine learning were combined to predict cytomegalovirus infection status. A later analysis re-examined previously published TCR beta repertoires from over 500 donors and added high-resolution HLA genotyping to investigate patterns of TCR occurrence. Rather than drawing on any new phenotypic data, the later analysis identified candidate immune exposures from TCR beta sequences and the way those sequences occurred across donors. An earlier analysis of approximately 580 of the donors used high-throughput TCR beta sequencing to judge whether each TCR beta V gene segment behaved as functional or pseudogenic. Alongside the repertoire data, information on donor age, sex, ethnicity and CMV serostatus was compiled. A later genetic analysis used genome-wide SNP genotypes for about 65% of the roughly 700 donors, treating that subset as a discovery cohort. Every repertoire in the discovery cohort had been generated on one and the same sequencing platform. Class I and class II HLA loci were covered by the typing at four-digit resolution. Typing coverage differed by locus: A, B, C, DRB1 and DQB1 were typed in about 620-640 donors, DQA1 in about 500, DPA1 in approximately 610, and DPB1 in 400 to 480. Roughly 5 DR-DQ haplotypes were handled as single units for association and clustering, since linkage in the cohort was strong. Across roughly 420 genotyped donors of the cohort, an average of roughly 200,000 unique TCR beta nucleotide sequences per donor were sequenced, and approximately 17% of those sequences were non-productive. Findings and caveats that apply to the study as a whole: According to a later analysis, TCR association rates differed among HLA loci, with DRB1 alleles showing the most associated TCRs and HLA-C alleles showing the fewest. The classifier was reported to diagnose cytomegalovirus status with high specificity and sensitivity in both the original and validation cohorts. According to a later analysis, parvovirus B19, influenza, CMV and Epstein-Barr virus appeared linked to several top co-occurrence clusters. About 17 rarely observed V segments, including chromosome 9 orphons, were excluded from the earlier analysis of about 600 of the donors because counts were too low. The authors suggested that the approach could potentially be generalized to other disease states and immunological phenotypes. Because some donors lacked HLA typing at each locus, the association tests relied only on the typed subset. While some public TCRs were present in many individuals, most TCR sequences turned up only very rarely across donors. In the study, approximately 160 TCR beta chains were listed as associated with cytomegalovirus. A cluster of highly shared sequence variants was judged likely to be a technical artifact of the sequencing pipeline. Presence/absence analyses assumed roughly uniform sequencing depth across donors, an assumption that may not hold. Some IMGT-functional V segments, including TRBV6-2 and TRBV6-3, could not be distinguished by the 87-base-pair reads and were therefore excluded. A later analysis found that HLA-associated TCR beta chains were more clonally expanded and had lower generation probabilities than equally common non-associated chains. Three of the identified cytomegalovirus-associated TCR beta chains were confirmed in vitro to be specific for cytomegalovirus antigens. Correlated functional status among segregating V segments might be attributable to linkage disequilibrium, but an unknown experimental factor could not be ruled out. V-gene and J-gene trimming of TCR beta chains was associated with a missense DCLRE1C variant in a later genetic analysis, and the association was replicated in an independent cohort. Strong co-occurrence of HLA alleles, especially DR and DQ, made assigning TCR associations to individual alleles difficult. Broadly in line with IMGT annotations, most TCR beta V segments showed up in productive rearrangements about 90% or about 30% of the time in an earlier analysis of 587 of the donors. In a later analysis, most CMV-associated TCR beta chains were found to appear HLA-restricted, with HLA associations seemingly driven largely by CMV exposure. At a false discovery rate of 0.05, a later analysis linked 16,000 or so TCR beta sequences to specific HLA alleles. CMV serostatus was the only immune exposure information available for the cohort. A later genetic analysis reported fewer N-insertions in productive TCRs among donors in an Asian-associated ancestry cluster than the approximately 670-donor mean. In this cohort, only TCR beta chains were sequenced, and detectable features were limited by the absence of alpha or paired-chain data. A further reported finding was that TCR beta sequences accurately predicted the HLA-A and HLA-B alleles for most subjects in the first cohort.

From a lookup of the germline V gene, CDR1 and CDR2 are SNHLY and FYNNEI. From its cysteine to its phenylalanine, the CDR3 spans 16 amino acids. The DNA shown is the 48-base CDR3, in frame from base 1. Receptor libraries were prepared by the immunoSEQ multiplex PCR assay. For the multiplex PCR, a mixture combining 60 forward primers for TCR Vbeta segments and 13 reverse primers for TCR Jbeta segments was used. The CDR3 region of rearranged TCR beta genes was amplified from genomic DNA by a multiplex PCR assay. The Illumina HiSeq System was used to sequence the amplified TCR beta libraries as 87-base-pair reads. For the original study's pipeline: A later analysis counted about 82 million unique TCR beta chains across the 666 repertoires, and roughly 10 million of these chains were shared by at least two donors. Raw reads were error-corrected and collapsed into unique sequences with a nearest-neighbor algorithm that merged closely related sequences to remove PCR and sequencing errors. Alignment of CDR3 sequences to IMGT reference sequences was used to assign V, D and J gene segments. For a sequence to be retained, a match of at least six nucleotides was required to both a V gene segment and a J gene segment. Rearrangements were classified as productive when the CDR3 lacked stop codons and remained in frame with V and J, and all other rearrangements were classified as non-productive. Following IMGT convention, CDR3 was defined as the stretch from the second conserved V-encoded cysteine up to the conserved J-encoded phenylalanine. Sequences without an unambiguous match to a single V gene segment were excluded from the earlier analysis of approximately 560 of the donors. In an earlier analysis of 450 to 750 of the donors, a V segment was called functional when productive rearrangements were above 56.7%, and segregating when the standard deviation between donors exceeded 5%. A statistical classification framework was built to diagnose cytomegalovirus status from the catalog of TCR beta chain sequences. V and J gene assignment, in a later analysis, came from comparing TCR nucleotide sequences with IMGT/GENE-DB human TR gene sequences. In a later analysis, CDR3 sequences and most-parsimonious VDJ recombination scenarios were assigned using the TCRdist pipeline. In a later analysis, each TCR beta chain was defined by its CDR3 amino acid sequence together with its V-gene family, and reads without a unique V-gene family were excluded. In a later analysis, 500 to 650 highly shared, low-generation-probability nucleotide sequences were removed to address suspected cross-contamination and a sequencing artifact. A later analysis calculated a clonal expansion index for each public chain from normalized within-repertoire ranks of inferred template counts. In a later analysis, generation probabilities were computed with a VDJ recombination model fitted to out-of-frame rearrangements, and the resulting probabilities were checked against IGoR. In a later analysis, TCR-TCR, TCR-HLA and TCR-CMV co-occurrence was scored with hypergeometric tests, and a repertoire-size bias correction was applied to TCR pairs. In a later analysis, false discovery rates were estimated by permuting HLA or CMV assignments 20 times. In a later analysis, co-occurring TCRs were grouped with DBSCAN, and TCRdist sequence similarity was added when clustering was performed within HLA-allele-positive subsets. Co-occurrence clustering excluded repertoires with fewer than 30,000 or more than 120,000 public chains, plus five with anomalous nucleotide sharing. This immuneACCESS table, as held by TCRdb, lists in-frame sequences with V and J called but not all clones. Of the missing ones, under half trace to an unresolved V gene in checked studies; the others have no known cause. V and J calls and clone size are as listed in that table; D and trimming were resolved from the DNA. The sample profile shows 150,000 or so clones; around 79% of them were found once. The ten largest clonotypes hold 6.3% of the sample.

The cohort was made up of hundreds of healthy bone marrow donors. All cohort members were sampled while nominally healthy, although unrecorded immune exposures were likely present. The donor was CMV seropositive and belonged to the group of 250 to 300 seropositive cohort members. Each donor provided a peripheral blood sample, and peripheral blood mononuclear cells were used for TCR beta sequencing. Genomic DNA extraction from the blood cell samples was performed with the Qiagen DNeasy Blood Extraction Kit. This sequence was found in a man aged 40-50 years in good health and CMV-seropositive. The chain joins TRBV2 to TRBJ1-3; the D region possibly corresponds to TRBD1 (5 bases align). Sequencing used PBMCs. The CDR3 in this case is CASSEAGGASGNTIYF. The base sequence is TGTGCCAGTAGTGAAGCGGGGGGAGCCTCTGGAAACACCATATATTTT.